This T cell receptor beta chain was recorded in a study of CD8 T cells in ankylosing spondylitis. Study results and caveats: A subset of motif variants has previously been described in the synovial fluid and blood of reactive arthritis. Researchers report that disease-linked clones proved CD8+ and relatively rare in peripheral blood. Reports say disease-linked clones showed up significantly more in matched ankylosing spondylitis synovial fluid.

To note about this clonotype: Its antigen is still unknown.

The J segment lost 10 bases and the V segment lost 2 bases, leaving 19 bases of the junction unmatched. CDR1 ENHRY and CDR2 SYGVKD come from the germline V gene. The CDR3 loop spans 19 amino acids. MiXCR was run by TCRdb on the 5' RACE reads, yielding one entry per CDR3 protein. This sample has 25,000 to 35,000 distinct CDR3 sequences, with roughly 29% found just once. The specimen sequenced was synovial fluid, either unsorted or a sorted T cell fraction (not recorded which). This chain joins TRBV10-3 and TRBJ2-1, with 11 bases matching TRBD2. The sequence was obtained from a male donor with ankylosing spondylitis. This chain's CDR3 is CAISEERVSGLADSLEQFF. The CDR3, as DNA: TGTGCCATCAGTGAGGAAAGGGTTTCGGGACTAGCGGATTCCCTGGAGCAGTTCTTC.